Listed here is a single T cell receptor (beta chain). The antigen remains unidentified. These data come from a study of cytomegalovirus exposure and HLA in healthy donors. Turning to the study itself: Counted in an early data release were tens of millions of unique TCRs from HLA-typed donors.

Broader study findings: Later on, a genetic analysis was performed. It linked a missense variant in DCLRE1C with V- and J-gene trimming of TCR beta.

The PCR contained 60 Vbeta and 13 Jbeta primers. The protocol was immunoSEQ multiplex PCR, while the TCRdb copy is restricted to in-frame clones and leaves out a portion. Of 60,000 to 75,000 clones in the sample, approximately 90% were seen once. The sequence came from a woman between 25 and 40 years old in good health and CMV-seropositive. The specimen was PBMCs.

The CDR3 DNA follows: TGCGCCAGCAGCTTGTTTCCGTCGGCTGAAGCTTTCTTT. As protein: CASSLFPSAEAFF. The chain uses TRBV5-1 and TRBJ1-1, with D hard to call. From germline, CDR1 is SGHRS and CDR2 YFSETQ. V gave up 1 base and J gave up 6 bases, with 10 bases separating them. The CDR3 has 13 residues.